The clone carrying this T cell receptor beta chain was counted a few times. What it binds is unknown. Treatment reported: roughly ten-day PBMC culture with coronavirus spike peptide pools or control peptides (ViraFEST assay). A few million PBMCs were grown per well alongside 8.5 to 10 IU/ml IL-2 and about 9.9 ug/ml peptide pools. Cultured CD4+ T-cell DNA underwent Oncomine TCR Beta short-read sequencing. CD4+ T cells were cultured, and genomic DNA was extracted from them. Via MiXCR, TCRdb re-called the PCR reads, giving one row per CDR3 protein. In the table there are about 14,000 distinct CDR3 sequences, 60% to 70% of which are singletons. The CDR3 sequence is 11 residues long. V was trimmed by 5 bases and J by 13 bases, leaving 17 bases between them. CDR1 and CDR2 (germline): DFQATT, SNEGSKA (reference sequence). These data belong to a study of vaccination and CD4 T cells after COVID-19. Study context: The cells in question were stimulated using overlapping spike peptides derived from SARS-CoV-2, HCoV-NL63, HCoV-OC43 and HCoV-229E.

The chain carries TRBV20-1 and TRBJ1-2, with D perhaps TRBD1 (6 bases). The sequenced sample consisted of CD4+ T cells from blood, cultured in vitro. The receptor's source is a human donor who had recovered from COVID-19. The CDR3 DNA is TGCAGTGCTCCCCGGACAGACCGTCTCACCTTC. This translates into CSAPRTDRLTF.